Listed here are 26 T cell receptor beta chains from one sample, sequenced in a study of chemoradiotherapy in HPV16-positive cancers. The table came from immunoSEQ multiplex PCR; TCRdb's copy has only in-frame clones and leaves some out. The sample holds roughly 10,000 clones; approximately 69% are singletons and the top ten take approximately 35%. Sampling was conducted from a patient who underwent chemoradiotherapy. Source of these receptors: a human donor with HPV-associated anogenital cancer.

V gene TRBV29-1 combines with J gene TRBJ2-2, with 7 bases lining up with TRBD1. V lost 0 bases and J lost 3; bases outside the gene matches: 10. The CDR3 has 17 residues. From germline, CDR1 is SQVTM and CDR2 ANQGSEA. CDR3 sequence: CSVEDLQGQLYTGELFF. The CDR3 DNA is TGCAGCGTTGAAGATCTCCAGGGACAGCTGTACACCGGGGAGCTGTTTTTT.

This rearrangement joins TRBV5-1 to TRBJ2-3; 12 nucleotides line up with TRBD2. CDR1 is SGHRS and CDR2 is YFSETQ in the germline V gene. V shed 2 bases, J shed 6 bases, and the junction held 7 bases outside the gene matches. This CDR3 is built from 16 residues. CDR3 sequence: CASSFSSGGAPDTQYF. CDR3 bases: TGCGCCAGCAGCTTTTCTAGCGGGGGGGCCCCGGATACGCAGTATTTT.

The chain carries TRBV18 and TRBJ1-2; TRBD1 agrees at 9 bases. CDR1 and CDR2 from the germline V gene are KGHSH and LQKENI. The CDR3 is 14 residues long. The V and J ends lost 2 bases and 8 bases, in that order; junction bases with no gene match: 6. CDR3 sequence reads: CASSPEQGAGGYTF. CDR3 nucleotides: TGTGCCAGCTCACCAGAACAGGGGGCTGGGGGCTACACCTTC.

This sequence joins TRBV11-3 and TRBJ2-7; 9 bases match TRBD2. This CDR3 comprises 15 residues. Germline loops: CDR1 SGHNT, CDR2 YENEEA. J was trimmed by 5 bases and V by 4 bases; bases with no gene match: 9. The CDR3: CASSSTGTSFHEQYF. Written as DNA, the CDR3 is TGTGCCAGCAGCTCCACCGGGACTAGCTTCCACGAGCAGTACTTC.

The V call is TRBV6-1, the J call TRBJ1-5, with a tentative D call TRBD1 (5 bases). Trimming stripped 3 bases from V and 5 bases from J, with 8 bases between. The CDR3 is made up of 13 amino acids. Germline loops: CDR1 MNHNS, CDR2 SASEGT. CDR3: CASSDRDDQPQHF. The DNA of the CDR3 is TGTGCCAGCAGTGACAGGGACGATCAGCCCCAGCATTTT.

This CDR3 reads CSASPGGSVAFF. CDR3 in DNA: TGCAGCGCCAGCCCCGGGGGGTCAGTAGCTTTCTTT. The chain couples TRBV29-1 to TRBJ1-1; D is perhaps TRBD1 (5 bases). Deletions cut 7 bases from V and 10 bases from J, with 19 bases between. The CDR3 consists of 12 residues. CDR1 and CDR2 from the germline V gene are SQVTM and ANQGSEA.

This clone was counted between two and nine times. This chain uses TRBV2 with TRBJ1-2, with 7 bases lining up with TRBD1. The germline V gene has CDR1 SNHLY and CDR2 FYNNEI. The CDR3 totals 14 residues. V shed 5 bases and J 7 bases; nucleotides not matched to a gene: 10. CDR3 sequence (DNA): TGTGCCAGCAGTTACCAGACAGGGAAAAGTGGCTACACCTTC. Protein: CASSYQTGKSGYTF.

The chain couples TRBV7-9 to TRBJ1-2; D gene uncertain. CDR1 is SEHNR, CDR2 FQNEAQ, per germline (reference sequence). This CDR3 has 11 residues. The V and J ends lost 3 bases and 7 bases respectively, with 6 bases between them. CDR3 region: CASSFLGGYTF. In DNA form, the CDR3 reads TGTGCCAGCAGCTTTCTCGGTGGCTACACCTTC.

CDR3 in amino acids: CASSLQTSRSYEQYF. CDR3 nucleotides: TGTGCCAGCAGCCTTCAGACTAGTCGTTCCTACGAGCAGTACTTC. The gene calls are TRBV7-2 and TRBJ2-7, with D maybe TRBD2 (6 bases). Germline V gene sequence: CDR1 SGHTA, CDR2 FQGNSA. The CDR3 is 15 amino acids. The germline V and J ends were trimmed by 5 bases and 1 base, with 15 bases remaining between them. Supplemented by reference TRBV7-2 and TRBJ2-7, the full variable domain reads GAGVSQSPSNKVTEKGKDVELRCDPISGHTALYWYRQSLGQGLEFLIYFQGNSAPDKSGLPSDRFSAERTGGSVSTLTIQRTQQEDSAVYLCASSLQTSRSYEQYFGPGTRLTVT.

The CDR3 here is CASSLGTSSSYNSPLHF. The CDR3 DNA is TGCGCCAGCAGCTTGGGGACATCTAGCTCCTATAATTCACCCCTCCACTTT. J is TRBJ1-6 and V is TRBV5-1; perhaps TRBD1 as D (5 bases). Germline V gene data show CDR1 as SGHRS and CDR2 as YFSETQ. The length of the CDR3 is 17 residues. Trimming left V 0 bases short and J 0 bases short, with 10 bases between. The whole variable domain, filled in from reference TRBV5-1 and TRBJ1-6, reads KAGVTQTPRYLIKTRGQQVTLSCSPISGHRSVSWYQQTPGQGLQFLFEYFSETQRNKGNFPGRFSGRQFSNSRSEMNVSTLELGDSALYLCASSLGTSSSYNSPLHFGNGTRLTVT.

V usage is TRBV5-8 and J usage is TRBJ2-5, with 10 bases matching TRBD2. Trimming at V came to 0 bases and at J to 4 bases, leaving 6 bases not matched to a gene. CDR1 is SGHTS and CDR2 is YDEGEE in the germline V gene. The CDR3 is made up of 16 amino acids. CDR3 DNA: TGTGCCAGCAGCTTGGGGCTAGCGGGAGTACGAGAGACCCAGTACTTC. Translation gives CASSLGLAGVRETQYF.

The CDR3: CASSRGGARGKGTNEQFF. Written as DNA, the CDR3 is TGTGCCAGCAGCCGTGGAGGGGCGCGGGGTAAGGGGACAAATGAGCAGTTCTTC. The J gene is TRBJ2-1, the V gene TRBV11-2, with D perhaps assigned TRBD1 or TRBD2 (6 bases each). The V end lost 5 bases, the J end lost 7 bases, and 27 bases lay between the germline ends. Germline lookup yields CDR1 SGHAT and CDR2 FQNNGV. The CDR3 is made up of 18 amino acids.

This clone was observed a few times. The chain recombines TRBV27 with TRBJ1-2, with 9 positions matching TRBD1. The length of the CDR3 is 14 residues. Germline V gene lookup returns CDR1 MNHEY and CDR2 SMNVEV (reference sequence). Trimming cost V 5 bases and J 5 bases; bases outside gene matches: 6. CDR3 sequence: CASSPRDRVYGYTF. CDR3 coding DNA: TGTGCCAGCAGTCCCCGGGACAGGGTGTATGGCTACACCTTC.

The chain couples TRBV7-6 to TRBJ1-2; perhaps TRBD1 as D (5 bases). Germline CDR1 is SGHVS and CDR2 is FNYEAQ. Trimming removed 5 bases from V and 6 bases from J, with 22 bases in between. There are 16 residues in the CDR3. The CDR3 bases are TGTGCCAGCAGCCCAGAGGGGTACGGATTTGGGGATGGCTACACCTTC. Translating gives CASSPEGYGFGDGYTF.

This clone appeared a single time. This sequence joins TRBV30 and TRBJ1-1; 7 bases are a match to TRBD1. The V segment lost 1 base and the J segment 1 base; nucleotides outside the gene matches: 6. This CDR3 has 15 residues. Germline values: CDR1 GTSNPN, CDR2 SVGIG (reference sequence). CDR3 sequence: CAWSGPGGANTEAFF. CDR3 DNA: TGTGCCTGGAGTGGACCAGGGGGAGCGAACACTGAAGCTTTCTTT.

This clone was seen a single time. This rearrangement joins TRBV23-1 to TRBJ2-5, with D possibly being TRBD2 (5 bases). TRBV23-1 is an open reading frame whose function is uncertain. V shed 4 bases and J shed 5 bases, with 17 bases lying between them. The CDR3 runs to 15 residues. The CDR3 loop reads CASSPAGFLRETQYF. In DNA form, the CDR3 reads TGCGCCAGCAGTCCGGCGGGTTTCCTTAGGGAGACCCAGTACTTC.

There are a few counts of this clone. The chain links TRBV6-1 to TRBJ1-1, with TRBD1 as a possible D gene (6 bases). V lost 0 bases to trimming and J lost 3 bases, with 14 bases between them. CDR1 MNHNS and CDR2 SASEGT come from the germline V gene. The CDR3 is made up of 16 amino acids. The CDR3 region is CASSEAMEGGHTEAFF. The CDR3 nucleotides are TGTGCCAGCAGTGAAGCGATGGAGGGGGGACACACTGAAGCTTTCTTT.

The chain combines TRBV6-1 with TRBJ1-5, with 7 bases matching TRBD1. The CDR3 is made up of 16 amino acids. Germline loops: CDR1 MNHNS, CDR2 SASEGT. With V trimmed by 4 bases and J by 4 bases, 10 bases remained unmatched. The CDR3, as DNA: TGTGCCAGCAGTGCAACAGGGACAGCCTATAATCAGCCCCAGCATTTT. This translates into CASSATGTAYNQPQHF.

In its sample, this clone was seen once. The gene calls are TRBV7-2 and TRBJ2-1; 7 positions match TRBD1. CDR1 and CDR2 from the germline V gene are SGHTA and FQGNSA. The CDR3 extends over 16 amino acids. V lost 2 bases to trimming and J lost 5 bases; unmatched junction nucleotides: 9. The CDR3 DNA is TGTGCCAGCAGCTTACAGACAGGGCTAGGGAACAATGAGCAGTTCTTC. Translation gives CASSLQTGLGNNEQFF.

This rearrangement joins TRBV5-8 to TRBJ2-1; D might be TRBD1 or TRBD2, each matching 6 bases. Germline V gene sequence: CDR1 SGHTS, CDR2 YDEGEE. V was pared by 0 bases and J by 2 bases, with 12 bases between. The length of the CDR3 is 16 residues. The CDR3 region is CASSLGAEGAYNEQFF. Here the CDR3 DNA reads TGTGCCAGCAGCTTGGGAGCGGAGGGGGCCTACAATGAGCAGTTCTTC. Supplemented by reference TRBV5-8 and TRBJ2-1, the full variable domain reads EAGVTQSPTHLIKTRGQQATLRCSPISGHTSVYWYQQALGLGLQFLLWYDEGEERNRGNFPPRFSGRQFPNYSSELNVNALELEDSALYLCASSLGAEGAYNEQFFGPGTRLTVL.

This clone has a handful of counts. V usage is TRBV14 and J usage is TRBJ2-1; D gene unclear. V gave up 1 base and J gave up 5 bases, with 6 bases separating them. This CDR3 is 13 amino acids long. Germline assignment: CDR1 SGHDN and CDR2 FVKESK. CDR3 in amino acids: CASSQGLHNEQFF. The DNA for the CDR3 is TGTGCCAGCAGCCAAGGATTGCACAATGAGCAGTTCTTC.

The rearrangement joins TRBV9 to TRBJ2-2; 12 bases are shared with TRBD2. The CDR3 is 17 amino acids. CDR1 is SGDLS and CDR2 is YYNGEE in the germline V gene. After removal of 3 bases from V and 5 bases from J, the junction contained 8 bases not matched to a gene. The CDR3 DNA sequence: TGTGCCAGCAGCGCCCGACTAGCGGGGGTAAAAACCGGGGAGCTGTTTTTT. It is translated as CASSARLAGVKTGELFF.

This clone is a singleton in its sample. This chain links TRBV21-1 with TRBJ2-6. TRBV21-1 is classified as a pseudogene. The length of the CDR3 is 18 residues. The CDR3 DNA is TGTGCCAGCAGCAAAGCGCGATTTCACGGCGCAGGGGCCAACGTCCTGACTTTC. Translation gives CASSKARFHGAGANVLTF.

The V gene is TRBV7-8, the J gene TRBJ2-1; 9 positions agree with TRBD1. The germline gives CDR1 SGHVS, CDR2 FQNEAQ. With 5 bases clipped from V and 8 bases from J, the junction kept 13 bases outside the gene matches. The CDR3 runs 16 residues. CDR3 sequence reads: CASSPWGGQGVYEQFF. CDR3 nucleotide sequence: TGTGCCAGCAGCCCGTGGGGGGGACAGGGAGTCTATGAGCAGTTCTTC.

The chain is built from TRBV5-1 and TRBJ2-3, with D hard to call. There are 13 residues in the CDR3. Trimming removed 1 base at V and 4 bases at J, with 7 bases between. CDR1 is SGHRS, CDR2 YFSETQ, per germline. CDR3 DNA sequence: TGCGCCAGCAGCTTGAATGGGCCAGATACGCAGTATTTT. As protein: CASSLNGPDTQYF. The full variable domain, with the rest looked up from reference TRBV5-1 and TRBJ2-3, is KAGVTQTPRYLIKTRGQQVTLSCSPISGHRSVSWYQQTPGQGLQFLFEYFSETQRNKGNFPGRFSGRQFSNSRSEMNVSTLELGDSALYLCASSLNGPDTQYFGPGTRLTVL.

In this sample, this clone turned up a few times. The chain joins TRBV11-3 to TRBJ2-7, with D hard to call. Trimming stripped 1 base from V and 3 bases from J, with 10 bases between. CDR3 length: 14 residues. Germline-derived CDR1 and CDR2 are SGHNT and YENEEA. DNA of the CDR3: TGTGCCAGCAGCTTAGTTGGCAACTTCTACGAGCAGTACTTC. Encoded protein: CASSLVGNFYEQYF.